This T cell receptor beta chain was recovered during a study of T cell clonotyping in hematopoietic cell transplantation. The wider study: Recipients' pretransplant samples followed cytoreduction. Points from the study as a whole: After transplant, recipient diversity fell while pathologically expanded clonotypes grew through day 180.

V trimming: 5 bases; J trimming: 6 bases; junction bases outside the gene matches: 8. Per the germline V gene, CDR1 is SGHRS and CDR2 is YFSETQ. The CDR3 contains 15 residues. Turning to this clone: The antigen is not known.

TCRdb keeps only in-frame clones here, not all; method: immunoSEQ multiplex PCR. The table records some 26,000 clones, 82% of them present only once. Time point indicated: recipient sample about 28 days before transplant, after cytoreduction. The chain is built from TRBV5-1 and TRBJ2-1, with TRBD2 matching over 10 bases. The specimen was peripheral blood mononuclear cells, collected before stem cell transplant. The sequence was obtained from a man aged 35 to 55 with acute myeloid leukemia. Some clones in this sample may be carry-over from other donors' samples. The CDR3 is CASRRAGGPPNEQFF. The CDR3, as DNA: TGCGCCAGCAGGAGAGCGGGGGGGCCCCCCAATGAGCAGTTCTTC.